These T cell receptor beta chains were read from a single sample in a study of blood T cell repertoires in COVID-19. Sequenced by immunoSEQ multiplex PCR; TCRdb stores in-frame clones only, minus some. The table records around 270,000 clones, about 85% of them present only once. The sequenced sample consisted of peripheral blood. The source of these receptors is a human donor with COVID-19, enrolled during active disease. The donor label of this sample is uncertain. Each CDR3 is given with its conserved first and last residue. A D gene is named only where the DNA matches it firmly. Clone sizes are given selectively: once, few, many, or a class where the clone is expanded.

clone size	V gene	J gene	D gene	CDR3 protein	CDR3 DNA
.	TRBV28	TRBJ2-1	TRBD2	CASKLEREGRDEQFF	TGTGCCAGCAAACTCGAGCGGGAGGGCCGTGATGAGCAGTTCTTC
.	TRBV28	TRBJ2-5	.	CASSYGGATQETQYF	TGTGCCAGCAGTTACGGAGGGGCCACCCAAGAGACCCAGTACTTC
.	TRBV18	TRBJ2-1	TRBD2	CASSSFLTSGEGNEQFF	TGTGCCAGCTCATCGTTCCTTACTAGCGGAGAGGGCAATGAGCAGTTCTTC
.	TRBV2	TRBJ2-1	.	CASSQAASSYNEQFF	TGTGCCAGCAGCCAAGCGGCCAGCTCCTACAATGAGCAGTTCTTC
.	TRBV7-8	TRBJ2-5	TRBD2	CASSLGTSHMETQYF	TGTGCCAGCAGCCTAGGGACTAGTCATATGGAGACCCAGTACTTC
.	TRBV10-3	TRBJ1-4	.	CAISEGTGLGTNEKLFF	TGTGCCATCAGTGAGGGAACAGGGTTAGGGACTAATGAAAAACTGTTTTTT
.	TRBV6-5	TRBJ1-6	.	CASSDGQYWPLHF	TGTGCCAGCAGCGACGGACAGTATTGGCCCCTCCACTTT
.	TRBV25-1	TRBJ1-3	.	CASSESLTGNTIYF	TGTGCCAGCAGTGAATCCCTAACTGGAAACACCATATATTTT
once	TRBV6-5	TRBJ1-2	.	CASKWVGEGYGYTF	TGTGCCAGCAAGTGGGTGGGAGAAGGGTATGGCTACACCTTC
.	TRBV28	TRBJ1-1	TRBD1	CASSFNRGRNTEAFF	TGTGCCAGCAGTTTCAACAGGGGGAGGAACACTGAAGCTTTCTTT
.	TRBV11-2	TRBJ2-3	TRBD1	CASSLAGGADTQYF	TGTGCCAGCAGCTTAGCAGGGGGCGCGGATACGCAGTATTTT
.	TRBV7-2	TRBJ1-1	TRBD1	CASSTRTGGTEAFF	TGTGCCAGCAGCACTCGGACAGGAGGCACTGAAGCTTTCTTT
.	TRBV28	TRBJ1-2	.	CASSLSGALNVGYTF	TGTGCCAGCAGTTTATCAGGGGCGTTGAATGTGGGCTACACCTTC
.	TRBV7-3	TRBJ1-1	.	CASSPHVLLGEDTEAFF	TGTGCCAGCAGCCCCCACGTGTTACTTGGTGAAGACACTGAAGCTTTCTTT
once	TRBV27	TRBJ2-6	.	CASSSPGFKSSGANVLTF	TGTGCCAGCAGTTCTCCAGGGTTTAAAAGCTCTGGGGCCAACGTCCTGACTTTC
.	TRBV5-3	TRBJ1-3	TRBD1	CARPVDRLSSGNTIYF	TGTGCCAGACCCGTGGACAGGCTGAGCTCTGGAAACACCATATATTTT
.	TRBV5-1	TRBJ1-6	TRBD1	CASSLGQGSSPLHF	TGCGCCAGCAGCTTGGGACAGGGGTCTTCACCCCTCCACTTT
.	TRBV5-1	TRBJ2-2	.	CASSSTATGELFF	TGCGCCAGCAGCTCGACAGCCACCGGGGAGCTGTTTTTT
once	TRBV27	TRBJ1-2	.	CASSLTGPNYGYTF	TGTGCCAGCAGTTTAACAGGGCCCAACTATGGCTACACCTTC
.	TRBV7-6	TRBJ2-3	.	CASSLALAKDTQYF	TGTGCCAGCAGCTTAGCTCTAGCCAAAGATACGCAGTATTTT
.	TRBV6-6	TRBJ1-2	TRBD1	CASINLRDRVFGYTF	TGTGCCAGCATTAACCTCCGGGACAGGGTTTTTGGCTACACCTTC
.	TRBV30	TRBJ2-5	.	CAQMTVKETQYF	TGTGCCCAAATGACAGTTAAAGAGACCCAGTACTTC
once	TRBV29-1	TRBJ2-3	.	CSGGPGSSFTDTQYF	TGCAGCGGAGGCCCAGGGTCCTCTTTCACAGATACGCAGTATTTT
.	TRBV5-1	TRBJ2-7	.	CASSLNQDNPPYEQYF	TGCGCCAGCAGCTTGAACCAGGACAACCCCCCCTACGAGCAGTACTTC
.	TRBV5-1	TRBJ1-2	.	CASSLAQNGRSYTF	TGCGCCAGCAGCTTGGCGCAAAATGGCAGGAGCTACACCTTC
.	TRBV28	TRBJ2-7	.	CASIRTTPSYEQYF	TGTGCCAGCATCCGGACTACTCCCTCCTACGAGCAGTACTTC
.	TRBV5-1	TRBJ1-2	TRBD1	CASSLTGELSYGYTF	TGCGCCAGCAGCCTGACAGGGGAGCTCTCCTATGGCTACACCTTC
.	TRBV2	TRBJ1-1	.	CASKGVGTEAFF	TGTGCCAGCAAGGGGGTGGGCACTGAAGCTTTCTTT
.	TRBV9	TRBJ1-3	TRBD1	CASSAKTGIGGNTIYF	TGTGCCAGCAGCGCAAAGACAGGGATCGGTGGAAACACCATATATTTT
.	TRBV9	TRBJ2-7	TRBD2	CASSYLAGDTYEQYF	TGTGCCAGCAGCTATTTAGCGGGAGATACCTACGAGCAGTACTTC
once	TRBV7-6	TRBJ2-3	.	CASSPDHGGHTDTQYF	TGTGCCAGCAGCCCAGATCACGGAGGCCACACAGATACGCAGTATTTT
.	TRBV28	TRBJ1-1	.	CASKKGGTTEAFF	TGTGCCAGCAAGAAAGGCGGAACCACTGAAGCTTTCTTT
.	TRBV28	TRBJ1-4	.	CASSLGGGANEKLFF	TGTGCCAGCAGTTTAGGGGGGGGCGCTAATGAAAAACTGTTTTTT
.	TRBV5-1	TRBJ1-2	TRBD1	CASSLTGGNGYTF	TGCGCCAGCAGCTTAACAGGGGGCAATGGCTACACCTTC
.	TRBV11-1	TRBJ1-1	.	CASSLAGLRETEAFF	TGTGCCAGCAGCTTAGCGGGGCTCCGTGAGACTGAAGCTTTCTTT
once	TRBV18	TRBJ1-5	TRBD1	CASSASGTANIQPQHF	TGTGCCAGCTCGGCTAGTGGGACAGCAAATATTCAGCCCCAGCATTTT
few	TRBV12-3/TRBV12-4	TRBJ2-2	TRBD1	CASSWDSTGELFF	TGTGCCAGCAGCTGGGACAGCACCGGGGAGCTGTTTTTT
.	TRBV9	TRBJ1-3	.	CASSVGGQSSGNTIYF	TGTGCCAGCAGCGTGGGCGGACAGAGCTCTGGAAACACCATATATTTT
.	TRBV19	TRBJ1-1	TRBD1	CASSIVGDSEAFF	TGTGCCAGTAGTATAGTAGGGGACAGTGAAGCTTTCTTT
few	TRBV24-1	TRBJ2-1	.	CATSESGYNNEQFF	TGTGCCACCAGTGAGTCGGGATATAACAATGAGCAGTTCTTC
few	TRBV28	TRBJ2-6	.	CASKHGGSGANVLTF	TGTGCCAGCAAACATGGGGGGTCTGGGGCCAACGTCCTGACTTTC
.	TRBV6-2/TRBV6-3	TRBJ2-5	TRBD2	CASSYGLAGGVQETQYF	TGTGCCAGCAGTTATGGTTTAGCGGGTGGGGTCCAAGAGACCCAGTACTTC
.	TRBV5-1	TRBJ1-1	TRBD1	CASSLEGAGTEAFF	TGCGCCAGCAGCTTGGAGGGGGCAGGCACTGAAGCTTTCTTT
.	TRBV27	TRBJ1-5	.	CASSPAGNQPQHF	TGTGCCAGCAGTCCCGCGGGGAATCAGCCCCAGCATTTT
.	TRBV18	TRBJ1-6	TRBD1	CASSLGQGSYNSPLHF	TGTGCCAGCTCACTCGGACAGGGGTCCTATAATTCACCCCTCCACTTT
.	TRBV19	TRBJ1-1	TRBD1	CASSITGTGSTEAFF	TGTGCCAGTAGTATAACCGGGACAGGGAGCACTGAAGCTTTCTTT
.	TRBV19	TRBJ2-3	.	CASSRGGGTDTQYF	TGTGCCAGTAGTCGCGGGGGCGGCACAGATACGCAGTATTTT
once	TRBV7-8	TRBJ2-2	TRBD1	CASRSTGGGTGELFF	TGTGCCAGCAGGTCCACAGGGGGCGGCACCGGGGAGCTGTTTTTT
.	TRBV19	TRBJ1-6	.	CASSIFLSAARDSPLHF	TGTGCCAGTAGTATATTTTTATCTGCGGCCAGAGATTCACCCCTCCACTTT
few	TRBV27	TRBJ2-7	TRBD2	CASSPRFIGLAGVEQYF	TGTGCCAGCAGTCCACGATTCATCGGACTAGCGGGAGTCGAGCAGTACTTC
once	TRBV19	TRBJ2-5	.	CASNSLGNRGETQYF	TGTGCCAGTAACAGCCTAGGGAACAGAGGGGAGACCCAGTACTTC
.	TRBV7-9	TRBJ2-1	TRBD2	CASSTTAGGPVEQFF	TGTGCCAGCAGCACAACAGCGGGAGGGCCGGTTGAGCAGTTCTTC
.	TRBV18	TRBJ2-2	TRBD1	CASSPGTGSTGELFF	TGTGCCAGCTCACCAGGGACAGGGAGCACCGGGGAGCTGTTTTTT
few	TRBV4-3	TRBJ2-7	TRBD2	CASSQDAGGRNEQYF	TGCGCCAGCAGCCAAGATGCAGGCGGGAGGAACGAGCAGTACTTC
.	TRBV9	TRBJ1-3	.	CASSETTGPGNTIYF	TGTGCCAGCAGCGAGACCACAGGTCCTGGAAACACCATATATTTT
.	TRBV6-5	TRBJ1-6	.	CASSPDRSNSPLHF	TGTGCCAGCAGTCCCGACAGGAGTAATTCACCCCTCCACTTT
few	TRBV14	TRBJ1-1	TRBD1	CASSDRVGTEAFF	TGTGCCAGCAGCGACAGGGTCGGCACTGAAGCTTTCTTT
.	TRBV30	TRBJ1-6	TRBD1	CAWSRDSGNSPLHF	TGTGCCTGGAGTAGGGACAGTGGGAATTCACCCCTCCACTTT
.	TRBV5-4	TRBJ2-3	TRBD1	CASSFQGASDTQYF	TGTGCCAGCAGCTTCCAGGGGGCCTCGGATACGCAGTATTTT